The clone carrying this TCR beta chain was counted once. The CDR3 has 15 residues. Trimming stripped 0 bases from V and 4 bases from J, with 12 bases between. Germline loops: CDR1 MNHEY, CDR2 SVGAGI. This sample is part of a study of cytomegalovirus exposure and HLA in healthy donors. Amplification used 60 Vbeta primers and 13 Jbeta primers. TCRdb's copy holds only in-frame clones and misses some; the assay was immunoSEQ multiplex PCR. The table has 150,000 to 200,000 clones, roughly 65% seen once; the top ten hold about 4.3%. The clonotype comes from a man in his late teens or twenties in good health and CMV-seropositive. This chain uses TRBV6-5 with TRBJ1-2; a weak D match, TRBD1 (6 bases). Input material: PBMCs. The chain's CDR3 is CASSYSVDSPYGYTF. CDR3 sequence (DNA): TGTGCCAGCAGTTACTCGGTGGACAGCCCCTATGGCTACACCTTC.